This TCR beta chain appears in the sequencing data of a study of early T cells in non-severe SARS-CoV-2 infection. TCRdb independently ran MiXCR on the 5' RACE reads; one entry per CDR3 protein. The data show 25,000 to 35,000 distinct CDR3 sequences, with 4.4% seen just once and around 10% held by the top ten. The CDR3 length is 11 residues. Germline V gene lookup returns CDR1 SGHTA and CDR2 FQGNSA. By share of the sample, this clonotype is medium-sized. The junction differs from germline at one of its ends, possibly a read error. The chain employs TRBV7-2 and TRBJ2-4; D gene ambiguous. Source material: whole blood. The sequence was obtained from an adult who was a healthcare worker with PCR-confirmed SARS-CoV-2 infection or an uninfected control (not recorded which). CDR3 residues: CASSLGRLIVF. CDR3 nucleotides: TGTGCCAGCAGCTTAGGACGCCTGATCGTCTTC.